Reported below is one TCR beta chain. Antigen specificity is unknown. Sequencing used immunoSEQ multiplex PCR; TCRdb keeps in-frame clones, though not all of them. The repertoire holds about 170,000 clones, with about nine tenths as singletons. This record belongs to a study of T cell responses to AZD1222 COVID-19 vaccine. Overall study findings and caveats: Clonal diversity may have been underestimated, and the donors were mostly white British, with more females than males. Without day 14 samples, only post-peak T cell repertoires were studied. Spike-specific TCR breadth and depth were elevated following two AZD1222 doses. The number of AZD1222 recipients seropositive at baseline was only six.

The CDR3 loop spans 19 amino acids. Trimming pared 2 bases from V and 0 bases from J, leaving 18 bases between. Germline lookup yields CDR1 SGHRS and CDR2 YFSETQ. The chain recombines TRBV5-1 with TRBJ2-6; perhaps TRBD1 as D (6 bases). This TCR was sampled from an adult in good health. The sequencing here drew on peripheral blood, taken on day 0 of AZD1222 vaccination. The CDR3 nucleotides read TGCGCCAGCAGCTTATTCCGGGACATTAAAGACTCTGGGGCCAACGTCCTGACTTTC. Translated, it gives CASSLFRDIKDSGANVLTF.